This T cell receptor (beta chain) was retrieved from a study of early T cells in non-severe SARS-CoV-2 infection. Background on the study: Sequencing targeted bulk RNA from unsorted whole blood, leaving chains unpaired. Points from the study as a whole: In VDJdb matching, anti-spike CD8 responses were favored while private and CD4 specificities went missing.

Remarks on this clonotype: Its antigen is undetermined.

CDR1 SGHAT and CDR2 FQNNGV come from the germline V gene. V lost 5 bases, J lost 4 bases, and 7 bases stayed unmatched. This CDR3 has 14 amino acids. Attached unique molecular identifiers marked individual cDNA molecules. TCRdb called the 5' RACE reads again in MiXCR, with one record for every CDR3 protein. The sample contains tens of thousands of distinct CDR3 sequences, around a tenth of which appear only once. The chain uses TRBV11-2 and TRBJ2-7; 8 nucleotides line up with TRBD1. Sequenced material: whole blood. This TCR came from an adult who was a healthcare worker with PCR-confirmed SARS-CoV-2 infection or an uninfected control (not recorded which). CDR3 DNA: TGTGCCAGCAGCCACGGGACAGGATTGTACGAGCAGTACTTC. Translating gives CASSHGTGLYEQYF.